These 6 T cell receptor beta chains were sequenced from one sample in a study of identical twins. TCRdb recomputed calls from the 5' RACE reads with MiXCR, one row per CDR3 protein. This table has 200,000 to 250,000 distinct CDR3 sequences, 11% to 15% appearing once. Sequenced sample: memory (CD45RO+) T cells sorted from blood. The receptors were gathered from a woman between 18 and 30 years old in good health.

This clonotype was counted a few times. The chain links TRBV6-1 to TRBJ1-3; a weak D match, TRBD1 (6 bases). The CDR3 length is 15 residues. CDR1 and CDR2 from the germline V gene are MNHNS and SASEGT. Trimming shortened V by 4 bases and J by 0 bases, and 10 bases separated the two germline ends. The CDR3 sequence is CASSGGAPSGNTIYF. In nucleotides, the CDR3 is TGTGCCAGCAGTGGGGGGGCTCCCTCTGGAAACACCATATATTTT.

Many counts were recorded for this clonotype. This rearrangement joins TRBV4-3 to TRBJ2-5; the match to TRBD2 covers 12 bases. Germline-derived CDR1 and CDR2 are LGHNA and YSLEER. V lost 1 base to trimming and J lost 7 bases; unmatched junction nucleotides: 4. The CDR3 sequence is 15 residues long. The chain's CDR3 is CASSQGLAGDVTQYF. CDR3 bases: TGCGCCAGCAGCCAAGGACTAGCGGGAGACGTGACCCAGTACTTC.

Turning to this clonotype: The junction departs from the called germline gene at one end, perhaps through a read error. J is TRBJ2-5 and V is TRBV7-2; weak D call: TRBD1 (5 bases). The CDR3 consists of 13 residues. From germline, CDR1 is SGHTA and CDR2 FQGNSA. For the CDR3, the DNA is TGTGCCAGCAGCTTTTTGTTTCAGGGATTTGGATTTTTC. The encoded protein is CASSFLFQGFGFF.

The chain links TRBV12-3 or TRBV12-4 to TRBJ1-1; TRBD1 matches at 8 bases. Trimming cost V 5 bases and J 13 bases; bases outside gene matches: 9. This CDR3 comprises 12 residues. The CDR3 coding sequence is TGTGCCAGCAGTCCGGACAGGGTTGTGGTTTTCTTT. It codes for CASSPDRVVVFF.

The V gene is TRBV7-2, the J gene TRBJ2-5; D is undetermined. V was pared by 2 bases and J by 5 bases, with 9 bases between. The length of the CDR3 is 13 residues. The V gene's germline CDR1 is SGHTA and CDR2 FQGNSA. CDR3 loop: CASSLRVRETQYF. DNA for the CDR3: TGTGCCAGCAGCTTAAGGGTCCGGGAGACCCAGTACTTC.

This clonotype appeared a few times. The rearrangement links TRBV5-1 to TRBJ2-1; TRBD1 aligns across 12 bases. V was clipped by 4 bases and J by 8 bases; unmatched bases: 7. The CDR3 totals 15 residues. Germline values: CDR1 SGHRS, CDR2 YFSETQ. Written as DNA, the CDR3 is TGCGCCAGCAGCCAAAGGGACAGGGGGCAGGATGAGCAGTTCTTC. It encodes CASSQRDRGQDEQFF.